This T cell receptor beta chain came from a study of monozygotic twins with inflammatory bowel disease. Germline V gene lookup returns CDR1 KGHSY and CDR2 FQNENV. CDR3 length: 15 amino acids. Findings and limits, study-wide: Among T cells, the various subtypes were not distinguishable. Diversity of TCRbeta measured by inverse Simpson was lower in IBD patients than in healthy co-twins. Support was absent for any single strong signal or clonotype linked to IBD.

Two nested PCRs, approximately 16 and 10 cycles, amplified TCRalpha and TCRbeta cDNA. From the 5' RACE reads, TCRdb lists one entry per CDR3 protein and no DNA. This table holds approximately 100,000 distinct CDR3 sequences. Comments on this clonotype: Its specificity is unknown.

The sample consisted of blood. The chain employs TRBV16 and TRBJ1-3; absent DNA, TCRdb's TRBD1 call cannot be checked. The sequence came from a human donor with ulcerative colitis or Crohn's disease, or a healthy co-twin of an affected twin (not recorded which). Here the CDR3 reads CASSQGRNRGNTIYF.